This entry lists 7 T cell receptor beta chains sequenced from one sample in a study of regulatory T cells in long-lasting Graves disease. iRepertoire HTBI primers and Arm-PCR of CDR3 regions built TCR beta libraries. From the multiplex PCR reads, TCRdb called clonotypes with MiXCR, one entry per CDR3 protein. This sample carries over 500,000 distinct CDR3 sequences, more than 15% of them seen once, and the ten largest clones take around 12%. Time point: newly diagnosed GD, antithyroid drugs for less than 3 months. Researchers made the TCR library from RNA that was extracted from PBMCs. This sample was shared with a second study, whose subject was T cells in Graves' hyperthyroidism and ophthalmopathy.

The sample consisted of peripheral blood mononuclear cells (PBMCs), taken at new diagnosis, from a patient treated with antithyroid drugs. These receptors all come from a young man with Graves disease.

The gene calls are TRBV14 and TRBJ2-1; D is possibly TRBD2 (5 bases). The V end was cut by 0 bases, the J end by 10 bases, with 19 bases between. Germline CDR1 SGHDN, CDR2 FVKESK. The CDR3 length is 16 residues. Here the CDR3 reads CASSQEVRAGSGEQFF. The DNA of the CDR3 is TGTGCCAGCAGCCAAGAAGTGCGGGCGGGCTCGGGCGAGCAGTTCTTC.

This clonotype was counted ten times or more. V and J are TRBV13 and TRBJ2-7; D uncertain. CDR3 length: 14 amino acids. Looked up from germline, CDR1 is PRHDT and CDR2 is FYEKMQ (reference sequence). The V end lost 2 bases, the J end lost 1 base, and 9 bases lay between the germline ends. The CDR3 sequence: CASSLRQSSYEQYF. Written as DNA, the CDR3 is TGTGCCAGCAGCTTAAGGCAGTCTTCCTACGAGCAGTACTTC.

There are many counts of this clonotype. This chain joins TRBV5-1 and TRBJ2-7; D is unclear. The CDR3 contains 16 residues. CDR1 and CDR2 (germline): SGHRS, YFSETQ. V shed 0 bases and J shed 2 bases, with 15 bases lying between them. The CDR3 region is CASSLARIIPTYEQYF. DNA for the CDR3: TGCGCCAGCAGCTTGGCCCGGATAATACCCACCTACGAGCAGTACTTC. The variable domain in full, completed from reference TRBV5-1 and TRBJ2-7, reads KAGVTQTPRYLIKTRGQQVTLSCSPISGHRSVSWYQQTPGQGLQFLFEYFSETQRNKGNFPGRFSGRQFSNSRSEMNVSTLELGDSALYLCASSLARIIPTYEQYFGPGTRLTVT.

This rearrangement joins TRBV20-1 to TRBJ2-7; D unclear. This CDR3 has 14 residues. Germline lookup yields CDR1 DFQATT and CDR2 SNEGSKA (reference sequence). Trimming pared 3 bases from V and 3 bases from J, leaving 15 bases between. The CDR3 DNA reads TGCAGTGCTAGGGCGCCCGAGTTAGACTACGAGCAGTACTTC. Translated: CSARAPELDYEQYF.

This clonotype was counted once. The rearrangement joins TRBV5-8 to TRBJ2-1; possibly TRBD1 for D (6 bases). The CDR3 totals 15 residues. Germline lookup yields CDR1 SGHTS and CDR2 YDEGEE. Trimming shortened V by 3 bases and J by 2 bases, and 12 bases separated the two germline ends. CDR3 residues: CASSSTKGAYNEQFF. In nucleotides, the CDR3 is TGTGCCAGCAGCTCTACTAAGGGGGCCTACAATGAGCAGTTCTTC. Filled out from reference TRBV5-8 and TRBJ2-1, the complete variable domain reads EAGVTQSPTHLIKTRGQQATLRCSPISGHTSVYWYQQALGLGLQFLLWYDEGEERNRGNFPPRFSGRQFPNYSSELNVNALELEDSALYLCASSSTKGAYNEQFFGPGTRLTVL.

Many counts were recorded for this clonotype. This chain connects TRBV28 to TRBJ2-7, with TRBD1 identical over 7 bases. Germline assignment: CDR1 MDHEN and CDR2 SYDVKM. This CDR3 is 14 amino acids long. V was clipped by 5 bases and J by 2 bases; unmatched bases: 6. The chain's CDR3 is CASSPPGQPYEQYF. The CDR3 region has the DNA TGTGCCAGCAGTCCCCCGGGACAGCCCTACGAGCAGTACTTC.

This clonotype was recorded many times. The V call is TRBV5-1, the J call TRBJ2-3, with TRBD1 matching 8 bases. Germline V gives CDR1 SGHRS, CDR2 YFSETQ. The junction had 13 bases not matched to a gene; V was cut back by 3 bases and J by 7 bases. There are 16 residues in the CDR3. The CDR3 DNA is TGCGCCAGCAGCTCCGACCTGGACAGGGCCCCACATACGCAGTATTTT. Translation gives CASSSDLDRAPHTQYF.